Listed below are T cell receptor beta chains from one sample, sequenced in a study of blood T cell repertoires in COVID-19. Generated by immunoSEQ multiplex PCR, the TCRdb table keeps only in-frame clones and is missing some. The sample has about 240,000 clones; more than 75% are singletons. The sample consisted of peripheral blood. The source is a woman aged 55-75 years with active or convalescent COVID-19. Each CDR3 is given without its conserved first and last residue. D genes are given only for firm matches.

TRBD1	TRBV7-2	TRBJ1-6	ASSLGQGYSPLH
TRBD1	TRBV2	TRBJ1-2	ASSEGQRLNYGYT
-	TRBV2	TRBJ2-5	ASSEVEETQY
TRBD1	TRBV7-8	TRBJ1-5	ASSLGTTGGWGNQPQH
-	TRBV29-1	TRBJ2-1	TGVGGTYNEQF
TRBD1	TRBV5-4	TRBJ1-1	ASSLGVGRGSEAF
TRBD1	TRBV9	TRBJ2-2	ASSSRDRANTGELF
TRBD1	TRBV15	TRBJ1-6	ATSARDRLSFSPLH
-	TRBV12-5	TRBJ2-7	ASLPEGGVEQY
-	TRBV19	TRBJ1-2	ASSIFPGTNYGYT
TRBD1	TRBV4-1	TRBJ1-3	ASSPRTGRSGNTIY
-	TRBV18	TRBJ1-2	ASSPIVRDYGYT
-	TRBV7-3	TRBJ2-1	ASSPGEANNEQF
-	TRBV5-6	TRBJ1-2	ASSQISPGVGYT
TRBD1	TRBV7-9	TRBJ2-5	ASSLAGQGLETQY
-	TRBV2	TRBJ1-2	ASSESGMRVDGYT
-	TRBV6-6	TRBJ1-2	ASVRGIIDGYT
TRBD1	TRBV5-1	TRBJ2-3	ASSLGDRDGGTDTQY
-	TRBV5-8	TRBJ1-1	ASSLELTAF
-	TRBV30	TRBJ1-2	AWSPGNYGYT
-	TRBV5-1	TRBJ1-1	ASSLSGGWNTEAF
-	TRBV12-5	TRBJ2-2	ASGLTPDTGELF
-	TRBV11-2	TRBJ1-6	ASSLVPGLNSPLH
-	TRBV5-5	TRBJ2-1	ASSLGPSSYNEQF
-	TRBV7-3	TRBJ1-3	ASSPLSGNTIY
TRBD1	TRBV27	TRBJ1-2	ASSTGTGGEYGYT
TRBD1	TRBV27	TRBJ1-2	ASSLGQGASYGYT
TRBD2	TRBV11-3	TRBJ2-1	ASSLRGSGGNEQF
-	TRBV9	TRBJ2-2	ASSVGGLQRGELF
-	TRBV6-1	TRBJ1-6	ASSEATRGNNSPLH
-	TRBV9	TRBJ1-1	ASSVDWGSGTEAF
TRBD1	TRBV2	TRBJ2-2	ASSAGQGNTGELF
-	TRBV15	TRBJ1-6	ATSNWPRGMGSPLH
-	TRBV5-1	TRBJ1-2	ASSTGLGGYT
-	TRBV21-1	TRBJ2-1	ASFLSGGDTYNEQF
TRBD1	TRBV7-6	TRBJ1-3	ASSPRTGAGNTIY
TRBD2	TRBV11-2	TRBJ2-5	ASSLKPRALAGFQETQY
TRBD2	TRBV4-1	TRBJ2-1	ASSLSGGVYNEQF
TRBD1	TRBV11-2	TRBJ2-7	ASRRTLRQGIIHEQY
-	TRBV19	TRBJ1-5	ASSIGSKGVSNQPQH
-	TRBV5-1	TRBJ1-1	ASSTVGSEAF
TRBD1	TRBV11-2	TRBJ2-7	ASSLGDRGGHEQY
-	TRBV10-3	TRBJ2-7	AISESSRGADEQY
-	TRBV27	TRBJ1-5	ASSFSGERNQPQH
TRBD1	TRBV6-5	TRBJ2-2	ASRPGQGATGELF
-	TRBV19	TRBJ1-2	ASIASPTSFDGYT
-	TRBV6-2/TRBV6-3	TRBJ2-5	ASSSSTGFQETQY
-	TRBV30	TRBJ1-4	AWSFLATNEKLF
TRBD1	TRBV9	TRBJ2-7	ASSGSGTGSQTYEQY
-	TRBV5-4	TRBJ2-5	ASSLRGRETQY
TRBD1	TRBV2	TRBJ1-4	ASSRGQVNTNEKLF
-	TRBV5-1	TRBJ1-1	ASSLSGSSTNTEAF
-	TRBV5-1	TRBJ2-7	ASSAGAQYEQY
TRBD2	TRBV11-1	TRBJ2-7	ASSDGTSGYEQY
TRBD2	TRBV4-1	TRBJ2-3	ASSQDGNGGATDTQY
-	TRBV5-6	TRBJ1-2	ASSLGAHNYGYT